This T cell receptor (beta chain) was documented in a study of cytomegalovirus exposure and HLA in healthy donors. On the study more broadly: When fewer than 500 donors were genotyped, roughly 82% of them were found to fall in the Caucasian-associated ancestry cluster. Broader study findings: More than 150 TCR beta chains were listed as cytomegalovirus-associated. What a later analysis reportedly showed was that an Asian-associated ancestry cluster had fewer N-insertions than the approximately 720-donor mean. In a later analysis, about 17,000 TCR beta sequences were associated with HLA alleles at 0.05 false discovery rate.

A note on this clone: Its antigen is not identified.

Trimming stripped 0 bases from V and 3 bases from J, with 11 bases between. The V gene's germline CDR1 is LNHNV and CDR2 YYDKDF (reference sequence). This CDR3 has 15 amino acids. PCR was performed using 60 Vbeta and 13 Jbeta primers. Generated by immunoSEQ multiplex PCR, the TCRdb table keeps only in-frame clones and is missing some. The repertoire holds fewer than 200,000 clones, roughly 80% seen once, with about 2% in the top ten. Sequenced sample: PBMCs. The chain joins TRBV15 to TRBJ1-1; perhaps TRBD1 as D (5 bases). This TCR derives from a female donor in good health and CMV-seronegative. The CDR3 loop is CATSREASGYTEAFF. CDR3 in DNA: TGTGCCACCAGCAGAGAGGCATCAGGGTACACTGAAGCTTTCTTT.